Listed here is a single T cell receptor beta chain. The antigen remains unidentified. The repertoire was sequenced with immunoSEQ multiplex PCR; TCRdb's copy has only in-frame clones and lacks some. The sample consists of more than 100,000 clones, over 85% of them appearing once. The data were taken from a study of graft-versus-host responses after intestinal transplantation. Germline V gives CDR1 KGHSH, CDR2 LQKENI. The CDR3 length is 15 residues. Trimming left V 2 bases short and J 0 bases short, with 8 bases between. Study-level points and caveats: Patients with graft-donor T cell macrochimerism had high graft-versus-host to host-versus-graft clonal ratios in allografts. Peak circulating GvH clone levels tracked with early post-transplant HvG declines. Marrow from the recipient contained GvH clones, some of which had appeared first in ileum or blood.

The clonotype comes from a human donor who received an intestinal transplant. The V call is TRBV18, the J call TRBJ2-1; D ambiguous. Source: unstimulated CD4+ T cells sorted from spleen or lymph node cells, taken before intestinal transplant. DNA for the CDR3: TGTGCCAGCTCACCAGGGCTGAGCTCCTACAATGAGCAGTTCTTC. Translation: CASSPGLSSYNEQFF.